These 23 T cell receptor beta chains were all obtained from the same sample, sequenced in a study of long-term antiretroviral therapy in people with HIV. At the survey level, the v3.0 immunoSEQ assay was run. Profiled with immunoSEQ multiplex PCR; TCRdb holds only in-frame clones, not every one. The sample shows 20,000 to 25,000 clones, about 80% of them seen only once. The source was unsorted PBMCs, collected 1.1 years before starting antiretroviral therapy. The receptors originated from a middle-aged woman with HIV.

This clone was seen once. This rearrangement joins TRBV27 to TRBJ1-5; 7 nucleotides align to TRBD1. The CDR3 length is 16 residues. The germline gives CDR1 MNHEY, CDR2 SMNVEV (reference sequence). The J segment lost 5 bases and the V segment lost 5 bases, leaving 12 bases of the junction unmatched. CDR3: CASSPASGTVYQPQHF. CDR3 bases: TGTGCCAGCAGTCCGGCCTCCGGGACAGTCTATCAGCCCCAGCATTTT.

V gene TRBV28 combines with J gene TRBJ2-7, with D possibly being TRBD1 or TRBD2 (6 bases each). Germline V gene lookup returns CDR1 MDHEN and CDR2 SYDVKM. CDR3 length: 16 amino acids. V dropped 3 bases and J dropped 4 bases, with 19 bases sitting between them. The DNA for the CDR3 is TGTGCCAGCAGTTTGAGCAGGGGTTACGGAGGGTACGAGCAGTACTTC. It codes for CASSLSRGYGGYEQYF.

The chain combines TRBV6-5 with TRBJ1-2; unclear D gene. V shed 2 bases and J shed 8 bases, with 15 bases lying between them. CDR1 is MNHEY, CDR2 SVGAGI, per germline. CDR3 length: 14 amino acids. The CDR3 loop is CASSYAMPGNGYTF. The CDR3, as DNA: TGTGCCAGCAGTTACGCGATGCCGGGTAACGGCTACACCTTC.

The J gene is TRBJ2-1, the V gene TRBV2; maybe TRBD2 (5 bases). Germline assignment: CDR1 SNHLY and CDR2 FYNNEI. Trimming cost V 6 bases and J 3 bases, with 12 bases left between them. This CDR3 spans 14 amino acids. CDR3 sequence reads: CASRLDLLYNEQFF. CDR3 bases: TGTGCCAGCAGACTAGACTTACTCTACAATGAGCAGTTCTTC.

The CDR3 sequence: CASSQGTAVGGYTF. CDR3 DNA: TGCGCCAGCAGCCAGGGGACAGCAGTGGGTGGCTACACCTTC. This sequence joins TRBV5-1 and TRBJ1-2, with TRBD1 identical over 7 bases. The CDR3 totals 14 residues. Germline trimming cut 4 bases from V and 7 bases from J; bases unmatched to any gene: 10. CDR1 and CDR2 (germline): SGHRS, YFSETQ.

This clone occurred once. The chain recombines TRBV29-1 with TRBJ2-1, with 9 bases that match TRBD2. Germline V gives CDR1 SQVTM, CDR2 ANQGSEA. Trimming at V came to 5 bases and at J to 3 bases, leaving 2 bases not matched to a gene. The CDR3 has 13 residues. DNA of the CDR3: TGCAGCGTTACGACTAGCGGCTACAATGAGCAGTTCTTC. This encodes CSVTTSGYNEQFF.

This chain joins TRBV12-5 and TRBJ1-5; no reliable D call. Germline V gene lookup returns CDR1 LGHNT and CDR2 FRNRAP. Trimming removed 1 base from V and 5 bases from J, with 6 bases in between. The CDR3 is made up of 13 amino acids. Here the CDR3 reads CASGLGSYQPQHF. CDR3 in DNA: TGTGCTAGTGGTTTGGGCAGCTATCAGCCCCAGCATTTT.

The chain employs TRBV9 and TRBJ2-1; 7 nucleotides align to TRBD1. CDR3 length: 15 residues. Germline CDR1 is SGDLS and CDR2 is YYNGEE. V trimming: 1 base; J trimming: 6 bases; junction bases outside the gene matches: 7. CDR3 region: CASSVNRDSSNEQFF. CDR3 coding DNA: TGTGCCAGCAGCGTAAACAGGGACAGCTCCAATGAGCAGTTCTTC.

The J gene is TRBJ2-5, the V gene TRBV4-3; 9 bases fit TRBD1. CDR3 length equals 15 residues. Trimming cost V 1 base and J 1 base; bases outside gene matches: 1. Per germline, CDR1 LGHNA and CDR2 YSLEER. The CDR3 here is CASSQATGGQETQYF. The CDR3 bases are TGCGCCAGCAGCCAAGCGACAGGGGGCCAAGAGACCCAGTACTTC.

The J gene is TRBJ1-5, the V gene TRBV6-6, with TRBD1 matching 8 bases. The CDR3 sequence is 16 residues long. V lost 2 bases, J lost 5 bases, and 8 bases stayed unmatched. The germline V gene encodes CDR1 MNHNY and CDR2 SVGAGI (reference sequence). The CDR3 DNA reads TGTGCCAGCAGTTACACCGCAGGGGGCTTCCATCAGCCCCAGCATTTT. Translating gives CASSYTAGGFHQPQHF.

The chain carries TRBV4-1 and TRBJ1-1; D is undetermined. This CDR3 contains 14 residues. The germline CDR1 and CDR2 sequences are MGHRA and YSYEKL. V was shortened by 0 bases and J by 0 bases, with 5 bases between the two germline ends. Here the CDR3 DNA reads TGCGCCAGCAGCCAAGATAGTTTGAACACTGAAGCTTTCTTT. This encodes CASSQDSLNTEAFF.

The chain has TRBV15 and TRBJ1-5; the D gene is possibly TRBD1 (6 bases). Germline V gene sequence: CDR1 LNHNV, CDR2 YYDKDF (reference sequence). There are 16 residues in the CDR3. Trimming removed 0 bases from V and 6 bases from J, with 15 bases in between. The CDR3, as DNA: TGTGCCACCAGCAGAGATCAGGGAAACAGGGTTCAGCCCCAGCATTTT. Translation gives CATSRDQGNRVQPQHF.

This chain connects TRBV18 to TRBJ2-7; D remains ambiguous. Trimming removed 3 bases at V and 4 bases at J, with 16 bases between. CDR3 length: 15 amino acids. Germline V gene lookup returns CDR1 KGHSH and CDR2 LQKENI. The CDR3 bases are TGTGCCAGCTCACCGTCTCCTAGGGATGTATACGAGCAGTACTTC. It translates to CASSPSPRDVYEQYF.

This clone was seen just once. This chain links TRBV5-1 with TRBJ2-5; 7 bases agree with TRBD2. CDR3 length equals 17 residues. CDR1 SGHRS and CDR2 YFSETQ come from the germline V gene. Trimming took 7 bases from V and 4 from J; bases not matched to a gene: 19. The CDR3: CASASGGSRAWGETQYF. The CDR3 DNA reads as TGCGCCAGCGCGTCTGGCGGGAGTAGGGCTTGGGGAGAGACCCAGTACTTC.

The CDR3 bases are TGCAGCGTTCAGGGAGATCCGGACTCCTACAATGAGCAGTTCTTC. This translates into CSVQGDPDSYNEQFF. The chain has TRBV29-1 and TRBJ2-1; tentatively, D is TRBD1 or TRBD2 (5 bases each). The V end was cut by 5 bases, the J end by 0 bases, with 14 bases between. This CDR3 has 15 residues. Looked up from germline, CDR1 is SQVTM and CDR2 is ANQGSEA.

This chain links TRBV7-9 with TRBJ2-5, with 8 bases lining up with TRBD2. CDR1 and CDR2 from the germline V gene are SEHNR and FQNEAQ (reference sequence). V lost 8 bases, J lost 5 bases, and 7 bases stayed unmatched. The CDR3 totals 13 residues. The CDR3 protein is CASGRGGRETQYF. CDR3 sequence (DNA): TGTGCCAGCGGCCGGGGGGGACGGGAGACCCAGTACTTC.

This clone was found once. The chain uses TRBV30 and TRBJ1-6, with unresolved D. CDR1 is GTSNPN and CDR2 is SVGIG in the germline V gene (reference sequence). The length of the CDR3 is 13 residues. With 1 base removed from V and 6 bases from J, the gap between germline ends came to 7 bases. As DNA, the CDR3 is TGTGCCTGGAGTGCGGACCCTAATTCACCCCTCCACTTT. It yields the protein CAWSADPNSPLHF.

The rearrangement joins TRBV7-2 to TRBJ2-2; D gene unclear. V lost 0 bases, J lost 5 bases, and 16 bases lay in between. CDR3 length equals 17 residues. Germline V gene sequence: CDR1 SGHTA, CDR2 FQGNSA. DNA for the CDR3: TGTGCCAGCAGCTTAGCGTCGGGTGTGCACAAAACCGGGGAGCTGTTTTTT. It encodes CASSLASGVHKTGELFF.

J is TRBJ1-4 and V is TRBV2; D possibly corresponds to TRBD1 (5 bases). The V end was cut by 0 bases, the J end by 2 bases, with 10 bases between. Germline V gives CDR1 SNHLY, CDR2 FYNNEI. There are 16 residues in the CDR3. CDR3 DNA: TGTGCCAGCAGTGAAGCGGTCGGGGGGACTAATGAAAAACTGTTTTTT. Amino acids: CASSEAVGGTNEKLFF.

The chain links TRBV18 to TRBJ2-1; 13 bases line up with TRBD2. CDR3 length equals 12 residues. Germline-derived CDR1 and CDR2 are KGHSH and LQKENI. V shed 6 bases, J shed 10 bases, and the junction held 0 bases outside the gene matches. The CDR3 protein is CASSTSGGEQFF. The CDR3 DNA reads as TGTGCCAGCTCGACTAGCGGGGGGGAGCAGTTCTTC.

This chain uses TRBV2 with TRBJ2-7; 8 nucleotides agree with TRBD2. This CDR3 spans 15 amino acids. CDR1 and CDR2 (germline): SNHLY, FYNNEI. V lost 6 bases and J lost 7; bases outside the gene matches: 14. CDR3 in amino acids: CASRRLQVTGGEQYF. As DNA, the CDR3 is TGTGCCAGCAGGAGGCTTCAGGTGACGGGGGGGGAGCAGTACTTC.

The chain carries TRBV6-1 and TRBJ1-2; maybe TRBD1 (6 bases). CDR3 length: 15 amino acids. Trimming left V 6 bases short and J 4 bases short, with 18 bases between. CDR1 MNHNS and CDR2 SASEGT come from the germline V gene. For the CDR3, the DNA is TGTGCCAGCAGGCTTTTGACAGGACCGGTCTATGGCTACACCTTC. Protein sequence: CASRLLTGPVYGYTF.

The chain's CDR3 is CASSLTGASYEQYF. The CDR3, as DNA: TGTGCCAGCAGTCTGACAGGGGCGTCCTACGAGCAGTACTTC. This rearrangement joins TRBV13 to TRBJ2-7, with TRBD1 matching over 8 bases. CDR3 length equals 14 residues. CDR1 and CDR2 from the germline V gene are PRHDT and FYEKMQ (reference sequence). With 6 bases clipped from V and 1 base from J, the junction kept 5 bases outside the gene matches.